These 24 T cell receptor beta chains originate from one sample sequenced in a study of technical replicates of blood from a few donors (dated by TCRdb to about 2017). The library was obtained by the immunoSEQ multiplex PCR assay. TCRdb mirrors the immuneACCESS table, restricted to in-frame sequences. Some clones are absent from its copies; in checked studies, under half trace to an unresolved V gene, and the reason for the others is unknown. Here the sample has roughly 73,000 clones; 85% to 95% occur a single time. About 0.25% of the sample comes from the top ten. Sequencing input: T cells isolated from PBMCs. These receptors came from a human donor in good health.

This clone was counted only a few times. The chain carries TRBV2 and TRBJ2-7; a weak D match, TRBD1 (5 bases). The V gene lost 7 bases and the J gene lost 4 bases, with 14 bases spanning the gap. CDR1 is SNHLY, CDR2 FYNNEI, per germline. The CDR3 contains 13 residues. The CDR3 DNA reads as TGTGCCAGCACCCATCTGGACATGTACGAGCAGTACTTC. Translated: CASTHLDMYEQYF.

The chain joins TRBV9 to TRBJ2-7, with D unresolved. Germline-derived CDR1 and CDR2 are SGDLS and YYNGEE. V was clipped by 2 bases and J by 1 base, with 13 bases between them. This CDR3 spans 15 amino acids. CDR3 sequence (DNA): TGTGCCAGCAGCGTCGGTTACGTCTTTTCCTACGAGCAGTACTTC. This gives the protein CASSVGYVFSYEQYF.

This rearrangement joins TRBV11-3 to TRBJ2-7, with D possibly matching TRBD1 (6 bases). V lost 4 bases to trimming and J lost 5 bases, with 12 bases between them. This CDR3 region has 13 residues. CDR1 SGHNT and CDR2 YENEEA come from the germline V gene. In DNA, the CDR3 is TGTGCCAGCAGCTGGCAGGGGTCTAACGAGCAGTACTTC. Amino acid sequence: CASSWQGSNEQYF.

The rearrangement joins TRBV7-6 to TRBJ1-1; D is uncertain. The germline V gene has CDR1 SGHVS and CDR2 FNYEAQ. Trimming stripped 3 bases from V and 8 bases from J, with 10 bases between. The CDR3 sequence is 12 residues long. The CDR3 spells CASSLAGQEAFF. The CDR3 nucleotides are TGTGCCAGCAGCTTGGCAGGCCAGGAAGCTTTCTTT.

The rearrangement links TRBV5-6 to TRBJ1-2, with TRBD1 matching over 12 bases. V shed 1 base, J shed 8 bases, and the junction held 9 bases outside the gene matches. Looked up from germline, CDR1 is SGHDT and CDR2 is YYEEEE. This CDR3 contains 16 residues. As DNA, the CDR3 is TGTGCCAGCAGCTTGAATGCCGGGACAGGGGGCGGCGGCTACACCTTC. Protein product: CASSLNAGTGGGGYTF.

J is TRBJ1-2 and V is TRBV30; D unresolved. This CDR3 spans 13 amino acids. CDR1 and CDR2 (germline): GTSNPN, SVGIG (reference sequence). V was shortened by 1 base and J by 7 bases, with 13 bases between the two germline ends. The CDR3 reads CAWSEWAGGGYTF. CDR3 coding DNA: TGTGCCTGGAGTGAATGGGCCGGAGGTGGCTACACCTTC.

The chain couples TRBV7-9 to TRBJ2-3, with 7 bases aligning to TRBD1. This CDR3 region has 15 residues. Germline CDR1 reads SEHNR; CDR2 reads FQNEAQ (reference sequence). V was pared by 4 bases and J by 5 bases, with 9 bases of the junction left unmatched. This CDR3 reads CASSSDREFVDTQYF. CDR3 sequence (DNA): TGTGCCAGCAGCTCTGACAGGGAATTTGTAGATACGCAGTATTTT.

J is TRBJ2-7 and V is TRBV2; D remains unclear. V was cut by 3 bases and J by 3 bases, with 3 bases left in between. The CDR3 length is 11 residues. Per the germline V gene, CDR1 is SNHLY and CDR2 is FYNNEI. CDR3 coding DNA: TGTGCCAGCAGTGAGCGCTACGAGCAGTACTTC. This sequence encodes CASSERYEQYF.

This chain links TRBV7-9 with TRBJ2-3; 7 bases map to TRBD2. The CDR3 contains 14 residues. Germline V gives CDR1 SEHNR, CDR2 FQNEAQ (reference sequence). The V and J ends lost 5 bases and 2 bases, in that order; junction bases with no gene match: 4. The CDR3 coding sequence is TGTGCCAGCAGCCTTAGCGGGCCCACAGATACGCAGTATTTT. Translating it yields CASSLSGPTDTQYF.

This clone was detected once. The chain joins TRBV19 to TRBJ2-7; D call uncertain. V lost 3 bases and J lost 3, with 6 bases in between. CDR1 is LNHDA, CDR2 SQIVND, per germline (reference sequence). CDR3 length: 12 amino acids. Here the CDR3 reads CASSMGNYEQYF. CDR3 bases: TGTGCCAGTAGTATGGGCAACTACGAGCAGTACTTC.

The gene calls are TRBV7-2 and TRBJ2-4; the match to TRBD2 covers 12 bases. CDR1 is SGHTA, CDR2 FQGNSA, per germline. Losses at the gene ends were 6 bases for V and 9 bases for J; bases not matched to a gene: 9. CDR3 size: 15 residues. The CDR3 DNA is TGTGCCAGCAGACAAACTAGCGGGGGGTCGGGCATTCAGTACTTC. It translates to CASRQTSGGSGIQYF.

This chain joins TRBV19 and TRBJ1-1; weak D call: TRBD1 (5 bases). V gave up 3 bases and J gave up 1 base, with 12 bases separating them. Looked up from germline, CDR1 is LNHDA and CDR2 is SQIVND (reference sequence). The CDR3 has 15 amino acids. This CDR3 is CASSIRGVANTEAFF. Written as DNA, the CDR3 is TGTGCCAGTAGTATTCGGGGGGTCGCGAACACTGAAGCTTTCTTT.

V usage is TRBV5-1 and J usage is TRBJ2-5; a possible D gene is TRBD2 (7 bases). Germline CDR1 is SGHRS and CDR2 is YFSETQ. The CDR3 covers 16 residues. With 5 bases removed from V and 1 base from J, the gap between germline ends came to 18 bases. CDR3 residues: CASRRRGAPVQETQYF. The CDR3, as DNA: TGCGCCAGCAGGAGACGGGGGGCGCCGGTCCAAGAGACCCAGTACTTC.

The rearrangement uses TRBV6-4 and TRBJ2-1; a weak D match, TRBD2 (6 bases). The ends were cut back, 0 bases at V and 6 bases at J, with 12 bases in the middle. Germline CDR1 is MRHNA and CDR2 is SNTAGT. The CDR3 is 15 residues long. The CDR3 here is CASSDSSGTGNEQFF. As DNA, the CDR3 is TGTGCCAGCAGTGACTCTAGCGGTACCGGCAATGAGCAGTTCTTC.

The gene calls are TRBV2 and TRBJ2-7, with D perhaps TRBD1 (5 bases). Germline V CDR1 and CDR2: SNHLY, FYNNEI. CDR3 length: 14 residues. Trimming stripped 5 bases from V and 0 bases from J, with 11 bases between. Here the CDR3 DNA reads TGTGCCAGCAGTCCGACAGATAGCTCCTACGAGCAGTACTTC. Encoded protein: CASSPTDSSYEQYF.

The chain has TRBV9 and TRBJ1-4, with D tentatively TRBD1 (6 bases). The germline CDR1 and CDR2 sequences are SGDLS and YYNGEE. With 4 bases removed from V and 0 bases from J, the gap between germline ends came to 19 bases. This CDR3 is built from 18 residues. This CDR3 is CASSSDGTTFATNEKLFF. CDR3 DNA: TGTGCCAGCAGCTCGGACGGGACAACTTTTGCAACTAATGAAAAACTGTTTTTT.

The rearrangement uses TRBV4-1 and TRBJ2-4; D unresolved. Germline V CDR1 and CDR2: MGHRA, YSYEKL. CDR3 length: 15 residues. Deletions cut 3 bases from V and 6 bases from J, with 15 bases between. DNA for the CDR3: TGCGCCAGCAGCCATCCCTTGGCGGCCTTAAACATTCAGTACTTC. Translated, it gives CASSHPLAALNIQYF.

V gene TRBV10-3 combines with J gene TRBJ2-2, with 8 bases aligning to TRBD1. Germline CDR1 is ENHRY and CDR2 is SYGVKD. Trimming removed 11 bases from V and 3 bases from J; junction bases left unmatched: 20. The CDR3 covers 18 residues. This CDR3 is CAVEDAGGQGVYTGELFF. CDR3 sequence (DNA): TGTGCCGTCGAAGACGCAGGGGGCCAGGGGGTCTACACCGGGGAGCTGTTTTTT.

The V call is TRBV27, the J call TRBJ1-4; 9 nucleotides align to TRBD1. The J segment lost 0 bases and the V segment lost 4 bases, leaving 24 bases of the junction unmatched. Per germline, CDR1 MNHEY and CDR2 SMNVEV (reference sequence). There are 23 residues in the CDR3. In DNA, the CDR3 is TGTGCCAGCAGTTCGCAACAGGGGGCTACTTTGGGTTGGGTGGGAGCAACTAATGAAAAACTGTTTTTT. This codes for CASSSQQGATLGWVGATNEKLFF. Full variable domain (outside the CDR3, taken from reference TRBV27 and TRBJ1-4): EAQVTQNPRYLITVTGKKLTVTCSQNMNHEYMSWYRQDPGLGLRQIYYSMNVEVTDKGDVPEGYKVSRKEKRNFPLILESPSPNQTSLYFCASSSQQGATLGWVGATNEKLFFGSGTQLSVL.

This chain connects TRBV5-1 to TRBJ1-5, with TRBD1 matching over 7 bases. Germline V gene lookup returns CDR1 SGHRS and CDR2 YFSETQ. J gave up 7 bases and V 1 base, and 5 bases lay outside the gene matches. CDR3 size: 14 residues. This CDR3 reads CASSLNRGGQPQHF. In DNA, the CDR3 is TGCGCCAGCAGCTTGAACAGGGGCGGGCAGCCCCAGCATTTT.

The chain links TRBV10-1 to TRBJ1-2; 7 bases map to TRBD1. V shed 4 bases and J 4 bases; nucleotides not matched to a gene: 3. Per germline, CDR1 WNHNN and CDR2 SYGVQD (reference sequence). The CDR3 length is 13 residues. The CDR3 region is CASSGGTVYGYTF. As DNA, the CDR3 is TGCGCCAGCAGTGGTGGGACAGTCTATGGCTACACCTTC.

The chain uses TRBV2 and TRBJ2-5, with TRBD2 matching 13 bases. J lost 3 bases, V lost 6 bases, and 4 bases had no gene match. Germline loops: CDR1 SNHLY, CDR2 FYNNEI. The length of the CDR3 is 15 residues. CDR3 nucleotide sequence: TGTGCCAGCAGCCTCGGACTAGCGGGGGAAGAGACCCAGTACTTC. Amino acid sequence: CASSLGLAGEETQYF. The whole variable domain, filled in from reference TRBV2 and TRBJ2-5, reads EPEVTQTPSHQVTQMGQEVILRCVPISNHLYFYWYRQILGQKVEFLVSFYNNEISEKSEIFDDQFSVERPDGSNFTLKIRSTKLEDSAMYFCASSLGLAGEETQYFGPGTRLLVL.

The V and J genes are TRBV5-5 and TRBJ2-7; 12 positions agree with TRBD2. In germline, CDR1 is SGHKS, CDR2 YYEKEE (reference sequence). The CDR3 extends over 15 amino acids. Trimming at V came to 0 bases and at J to 7 bases, leaving 5 bases not matched to a gene. CDR3 nucleotide sequence: TGTGCCAGCAGCTTGGTACTAGCGGGAGGTCGGGAGCAGTACTTC. Residues: CASSLVLAGGREQYF.

The chain is built from TRBV11-2 and TRBJ1-1, with D possibly matching TRBD1 (5 bases). V dropped 3 bases and J dropped 4 bases, with 12 bases sitting between them. This CDR3 is built from 14 residues. Germline CDR1 SGHAT, CDR2 FQNNGV. Here the CDR3 reads CASSFPGLATEAFF. DNA of the CDR3: TGTGCCAGCAGCTTCCCAGGGCTCGCCACTGAAGCTTTCTTT.